A single sample gave rise to the 28 T cell receptor beta chains below, sequenced in a study of graft-versus-host responses after intestinal transplantation. The data were produced by immunoSEQ multiplex PCR, yet TCRdb's version contains in-frame clones alone and is incomplete. The table lists 75,000 to 100,000 clones, around 92% of them singletons, with roughly 0.2% in the top ten. The antigens for these receptors are not known. This sample comprised unstimulated CD4+ T cells sorted from spleen or lymph node cells, obtained before transplant. The receptor source for this set is a human donor who was the organ donor for an intestinal transplant.

This chain links TRBV6-1 with TRBJ2-7, with D possibly TRBD1 on 6 matching bases. Germline V CDR1 and CDR2: MNHNS, SASEGT. Trimming cost V 0 bases and J 6 bases, with 9 bases left between them. The CDR3 consists of 13 residues. CDR3 in amino acids: CASSEATGFEQYF. CDR3 bases: TGTGCCAGCAGTGAAGCTACAGGGTTCGAGCAGTACTTC.

This chain connects TRBV15 to TRBJ2-1, with D hard to call. V shed 2 bases and J shed 8 bases, with 10 bases lying between them. The CDR3 consists of 13 residues. From germline, CDR1 is LNHNV and CDR2 YYDKDF (reference sequence). This chain's CDR3 is CATSRRSVDEQFF. CDR3 DNA: TGTGCCACCAGCAGACGAAGCGTCGATGAGCAGTTCTTC.

The chain combines TRBV4-2 with TRBJ2-7, with TRBD1 as a possible D gene (5 bases). This CDR3 comprises 16 residues. With 5 bases removed from V and 1 base from J, the gap between germline ends came to 18 bases. Germline CDR1 reads LGHNA; CDR2 reads YNFKEQ. The CDR3 protein is CASSLDDSRASYEQYF. The CDR3 bases are TGTGCCAGCAGCTTGGACGACAGCAGGGCATCCTACGAGCAGTACTTC.

The genes are TRBV7-8 and TRBJ2-7; TRBD2 agrees at 8 bases. Germline V lookup: CDR1 SGHVS, CDR2 FQNEAQ. The CDR3 is 17 residues long. V lost 6 bases, J lost 7 bases, and 20 bases stayed unmatched. The chain's CDR3 is CASSQVRTTLPSGEQYF. The CDR3 DNA reads TGTGCCAGCAGTCAAGTTCGGACAACCTTACCTAGCGGGGAGCAGTACTTC.

The chain is built from TRBV5-1 and TRBJ2-3, with TRBD2 matching over 7 bases. CDR3 length: 14 amino acids. Germline lookup yields CDR1 SGHRS and CDR2 YFSETQ. Trimming removed 4 bases from V and 4 bases from J; junction bases left unmatched: 6. DNA for the CDR3: TGCGCCAGCAGCCGGGGGGAGGTGGCAGATACGCAGTATTTT. Residues: CASSRGEVADTQYF. Variable domain in full (rest from reference TRBV5-1 and TRBJ2-3): KAGVTQTPRYLIKTRGQQVTLSCSPISGHRSVSWYQQTPGQGLQFLFEYFSETQRNKGNFPGRFSGRQFSNSRSEMNVSTLELGDSALYLCASSRGEVADTQYFGPGTRLTVL.

The V and J genes are TRBV6-5 and TRBJ2-5; TRBD2 aligns across 8 bases. The CDR3 extends over 15 amino acids. Germline trimming cut 4 bases from V and 5 bases from J; bases unmatched to any gene: 9. CDR1 and CDR2 (germline): MNHEY, SVGAGI. The CDR3 here is CASSSTSASRETQYF. The DNA of the CDR3 is TGTGCCAGCAGTTCGACTAGCGCCTCCAGGGAGACCCAGTACTTC.

The chain carries TRBV30 and TRBJ1-1, with D perhaps matching TRBD1 (6 bases). The CDR3 is 15 amino acids. Trimming left V 1 base short and J 4 bases short, with 16 bases between. Germline loops: CDR1 GTSNPN, CDR2 SVGIG (reference sequence). The CDR3 DNA reads TGTGCCTGGAGTGCACTAGGGGGTTTGGGCACTGAAGCTTTCTTT. It codes for CAWSALGGLGTEAFF.

The V and J genes are TRBV27 and TRBJ2-1; the D gene is possibly TRBD1 (5 bases). Deletions cut 1 base from V and 9 bases from J, with 22 bases between. CDR3 length: 17 residues. Per germline, CDR1 MNHEY and CDR2 SMNVEV (reference sequence). The chain's CDR3 is CASSLFWLQGVFREQFF. DNA for the CDR3: TGTGCCAGCAGTTTATTCTGGTTGCAGGGTGTCTTCCGTGAGCAGTTCTTC.

The CDR3 here is CASSLSGQRPYEQYF. CDR3 bases: TGTGCCAGCAGCTTGTCAGGACAGAGACCCTACGAGCAGTACTTC. V is TRBV5-6 and J is TRBJ2-7, with D possibly matching TRBD1 (6 bases). V lost 1 base to trimming and J lost 2 bases, with 13 bases between them. The length of the CDR3 is 15 residues. Germline V gives CDR1 SGHDT, CDR2 YYEEEE.

The J gene is TRBJ2-3, the V gene TRBV9; 10 nucleotides match TRBD2. The length of the CDR3 is 16 residues. V gave up 2 bases and J gave up 2 bases; unmatched junction bases: 5. Germline V gene data show CDR1 as SGDLS and CDR2 as YYNGEE. The CDR3 sequence is CASSVTSGTFTDTQYF. The CDR3, as DNA: TGTGCCAGCAGCGTTACTAGCGGGACCTTCACAGATACGCAGTATTTT.

V is TRBV15 and J is TRBJ1-3; TRBD1 matches 7 bases. The germline V gene encodes CDR1 LNHNV and CDR2 YYDKDF (reference sequence). V shed 8 bases, J shed 0 bases, and the junction held 7 bases outside the gene matches. The CDR3 spans 15 residues. CDR3 loop: CATGTAFLSGNTIYF. The CDR3 DNA reads TGTGCCACCGGGACAGCCTTCCTCTCTGGAAACACCATATATTTT.

The chain employs TRBV11-2 and TRBJ2-3; 12 bases align to TRBD2. CDR3 size: 16 residues. Germline CDR1 and CDR2: SGHAT and FQNNGV. V trimming: 1 base; J trimming: 3 bases; junction bases outside the gene matches: 2. The CDR3 is CASSLGLAGVTDTQYF. CDR3 coding DNA: TGTGCCAGCAGCTTAGGACTAGCGGGGGTTACAGATACGCAGTATTTT.

The V gene is TRBV7-2, the J gene TRBJ1-5, with D tentatively TRBD1 (5 bases). Germline CDR1 and CDR2: SGHTA and FQGNSA. Trimming took 3 bases from V and 1 from J, leaving 10 bases between them. There are 15 residues in the CDR3. CDR3 DNA: TGTGCCAGCAGCTTTAAGTCAGGGAGCAATCAGCCCCAGCATTTT. Translating gives CASSFKSGSNQPQHF. The full variable domain, its missing parts supplied by reference TRBV7-2 and TRBJ1-5, is GAGVSQSPSNKVTEKGKDVELRCDPISGHTALYWYRQSLGQGLEFLIYFQGNSAPDKSGLPSDRFSAERTGGSVSTLTIQRTQQEDSAVYLCASSFKSGSNQPQHFGDGTRLSIL.

This chain uses TRBV27 with TRBJ1-1; 8 bases match TRBD1. The CDR3 contains 13 residues. The junction had 4 bases not matched to a gene; V was cut back by 5 bases and J by 5 bases. Germline lookup yields CDR1 MNHEY and CDR2 SMNVEV (reference sequence). CDR3 amino acids: CASSGQGRTEAFF. The CDR3 DNA reads as TGTGCCAGCAGTGGACAGGGACGGACTGAAGCTTTCTTT.

The CDR3 reads CASSPTEGQPQHF. CDR3 coding DNA: TGTGCCAGCTCACCGACAGAAGGTCAGCCCCAGCATTTT. This sequence joins TRBV18 and TRBJ1-5; D may be TRBD1 (5 bases). The CDR3 extends over 13 amino acids. V shed 3 bases and J shed 6 bases, with 9 bases lying between them. The V gene's germline CDR1 is KGHSH and CDR2 LQKENI.

The V call is TRBV7-2, the J call TRBJ1-1; D unclear. Germline CDR1 and CDR2: SGHTA and FQGNSA. Trimming left V 4 bases short and J 5 bases short, with 14 bases between. CDR3 length: 14 amino acids. The CDR3 region has the DNA TGTGCCAGCAGCTCCCAGGTGTGGCTTACTGAAGCTTTCTTT. Encoded protein: CASSSQVWLTEAFF.

The chain is built from TRBV4-2 and TRBJ1-2; no reliable D call. V gave up 0 bases and J gave up 9 bases, with 26 bases separating them. CDR1 is LGHNA, CDR2 YNFKEQ, per germline. The CDR3 is 18 residues long. In nucleotides, the CDR3 is TGTGCCAGCAGCCAAGAAGGCGGTGGAGGGCCCACGGGAAGGAGCTACACCTTC. It translates to CASSQEGGGGPTGRSYTF.

Points on this clone: The sample holds other DNA sequences that translate to the same CDR3. CDR3 DNA sequence: TGTGCCAGCAGTTTCAGTCAGCCCCAGCATTTT. It specifies CASSFSQPQHF. The chain recombines TRBV28 with TRBJ1-5; the D is unclear. The CDR3 sequence is 11 residues long. Between the trimmed V and J ends, which lost 3 bases and 6 bases, there was a span of 3 bases. The germline gives CDR1 MDHEN, CDR2 SYDVKM.

The chain has TRBV5-4 and TRBJ2-7; 7 nucleotides align to TRBD1. The CDR3 extends over 13 amino acids. Per the germline V gene, CDR1 is SGHNT and CDR2 is YYREEE (reference sequence). The junction had 4 bases not matched to a gene; V was cut back by 3 bases and J by 4 bases. In DNA, the CDR3 is TGTGCCAGCAGCTCCACAGGGGCATACGAGCAGTACTTC. This encodes CASSSTGAYEQYF.

Note on this clone: The sample has other DNA sequences that encode this CDR3 too. CDR3 DNA sequence: TGTGCCAGCAGTTTACAGGGGGCTGGAAACACCATATATTTT. Its translation is CASSLQGAGNTIYF. V gene TRBV28 combines with J gene TRBJ1-3; 7 bases fit TRBD1. V shed 2 bases, J shed 2 bases, and the junction held 0 bases outside the gene matches. CDR3 length: 14 amino acids. Per germline, CDR1 MDHEN and CDR2 SYDVKM.

For the CDR3, the DNA is TGTGCCAGCAGCGTAGGGGCGGGCTCTGGAAACACCATATATTTT. Translating gives CASSVGAGSGNTIYF. V usage is TRBV9 and J usage is TRBJ1-3; D uncertain. Germline V CDR1 and CDR2: SGDLS, YYNGEE. The V and J ends lost 0 bases and 0 bases respectively, with 7 bases between them. The CDR3 spans 15 residues.

V gene TRBV4-3 combines with J gene TRBJ2-7; D is undetermined. Trimming took 1 base from V and 2 from J, leaving 6 bases between them. Germline CDR1 is LGHNA and CDR2 is YSLEER. The CDR3 extends over 13 amino acids. CDR3: CASSQGLPYEQYF. CDR3 sequence (DNA): TGCGCCAGCAGCCAAGGTCTCCCCTACGAGCAGTACTTC.

This rearrangement joins TRBV4-2 to TRBJ1-5, with D perhaps TRBD1 (6 bases). Looked up from germline, CDR1 is LGHNA and CDR2 is YNFKEQ. CDR3 length: 14 amino acids. Trimming stripped 3 bases from V and 5 bases from J, with 11 bases between. The CDR3 loop reads CASSHQQGYQPQHF. Written as DNA, the CDR3 is TGTGCCAGCAGCCACCAACAGGGTTATCAGCCCCAGCATTTT.

The rearrangement joins TRBV4-3 to TRBJ2-3; D is perhaps TRBD1 (6 bases). Trimming left V 2 bases short and J 2 bases short, with 23 bases between. The CDR3 runs to 19 residues. In germline, CDR1 is LGHNA, CDR2 YSLEER. The CDR3 DNA is TGCGCCAGCAGCCAACCCTCCACCTGGACAGTGGAGAACACAGATACGCAGTATTTT. Translating it yields CASSQPSTWTVENTDTQYF.

CDR3 sequence (DNA): TGTGCCAGCAGCTTGGAGGCACCAGGAACCCAGCATTTT. Translation: CASSLEAPGTQHF. The rearrangement uses TRBV5-8 and TRBJ1-5; the D is unclear. Per germline, CDR1 SGHTS and CDR2 YDEGEE. The V and J ends lost 0 bases and 11 bases respectively, with 12 bases between them. The CDR3 consists of 13 residues.

The sample holds one count of this clone. J is TRBJ1-6 and V is TRBV2; 10 bases line up with TRBD1. The CDR3 has 15 amino acids. The germline V gene encodes CDR1 SNHLY and CDR2 FYNNEI. The V and J ends lost 7 bases and 7 bases, in that order; junction bases with no gene match: 7. The CDR3 DNA reads TGTGCCAGCACTAGTGGGACAGGGGACAATTCACCCCTCCACTTT. The encoded protein is CASTSGTGDNSPLHF.

The chain uses TRBV6-5 and TRBJ2-4; the match to TRBD1 covers 7 bases. Per the germline V gene, CDR1 is MNHEY and CDR2 is SVGAGI. The J segment lost 0 bases and the V segment lost 2 bases, leaving 4 bases of the junction unmatched. There are 16 residues in the CDR3. This CDR3 reads CASSYRDSLAKNIQYF. CDR3 nucleotides: TGTGCCAGCAGTTACCGGGACAGTCTAGCCAAAAACATTCAGTACTTC.

The gene calls are TRBV7-9 and TRBJ1-5; D possibly corresponds to TRBD1 (6 bases). Germline V gives CDR1 SEHNR, CDR2 FQNEAQ (reference sequence). The CDR3 runs to 16 residues. V lost 2 bases and J lost 3, with 14 bases in between. CDR3: CASSLYSGQINQPQHF. The DNA of the CDR3 is TGTGCCAGCAGCTTATACTCCGGACAGATCAATCAGCCCCAGCATTTT. The variable domain in full, completed from reference TRBV7-9 and TRBJ1-5, reads DTGVSQNPRHKITKRGQNVTFRCDPISEHNRLYWYRQTLGQGPEFLTYFQNEAQLEKSRLLSDRFSAERPKGSFSTLEIQRTEQGDSAMYLCASSLYSGQINQPQHFGDGTRLSIL.